These T cell receptor beta chains were read from a single sample in a study of human T cells and chemical hapten exposure. TCRdb redid the calling of the RACE reads with MiXCR, one entry per CDR3 protein. The table lists about 50,000 distinct CDR3 sequences, less than 10% of them singletons. This material consisted of whole blood, taken in connection with sensitization to the hapten diphenylcyclopropenone (DPC). All receptors come from a woman aged 45-65 years with alopecia areata. Some clones in this sample may be carry-over from other donors' samples. The CDR3 runs from the conserved cysteine through the conserved F or W. A D gene is named only where the DNA matches it firmly. Size is omitted from some rows. Given values are once, few, many or a class for expanded clones.

abundance	d_gene	v_gene	j_gene	CDR3aa	CDR3nt
many	-	TRBV27	TRBJ1-5	CASSLIGHQPQHF	TGTGCCAGCAGTTTAATAGGGCATCAGCCCCAGCATTTT
few	TRBD2	TRBV12-3/TRBV12-4	TRBJ2-3	CASRPRTSGAVTDTQYF	TGTGCCAGCAGACCTCGGACTAGCGGCGCTGTCACAGATACGCAGTATTTT
-	TRBD2	TRBV20-1	TRBJ2-1	CSASGTSGAHPQKNSYNEQFF	TGCAGTGCTAGCGGGACTAGCGGGGCCCATCCTCAAAAAAACTCCTACAATGAGCAGTTCTTC
many	TRBD1	TRBV6-5	TRBJ1-6	CASQTGGSSPLHF	TGTGCCAGCCAGACAGGGGGCAGTTCACCCCTCCACTTT
many	-	TRBV6-1	TRBJ1-2	CASSGQLSNYGYTF	TGTGCCAGCAGCGGACAGTTATCTAACTATGGCTACACCTTC
many	-	TRBV18	TRBJ1-1	CASSPTQNNEAFF	TGTGCCAGCTCACCAACACAGAATAATGAAGCTTTCTTT
few	-	TRBV28	TRBJ1-2	CASSLSTNPIGYTF	TGTGCCAGCAGTTTAAGTACCAACCCTATTGGCTACACCTTC
many	TRBD1	TRBV5-1	TRBJ2-7	CASSLGGTGGHEQYF	TGCGCCAGCAGCTTGGGAGGGACAGGGGGCCACGAGCAGTACTTC
-	-	TRBV28	TRBJ1-1	CASSTDREAFF	TGTGCCAGCAGCACCGACAGGGAAGCTTTCTTT
few	-	TRBV5-1	TRBJ2-5	CASSLGIGGFQETQYF	TGCGCCAGCAGCTTGGGAATAGGAGGCTTTCAAGAGACCCAGTACTTC
many	-	TRBV20-1	TRBJ2-5	CSAPLGKTQYF	TGCAGTGCCCCTTTAGGGAAGACCCAGTACTTC
few	TRBD1	TRBV9	TRBJ2-2	CASSAQGNLNTGELFF	TGTGCCAGCAGCGCACAGGGGAACCTGAACACCGGGGAGCTGTTTTTT